What follows are 10 T cell receptor beta chains derived from one specimen sequenced in a study of T-cell reconstitution after alpha-beta-depleted transplantation in children (dated by TCRdb to between 2015 and 2016). Sample treatment or condition, as interpreted from the label and publication: allogeneic hematopoietic cell transplantation with graft depleted of TCRalphabeta T cells and CD19 B cells. Library creation used PCR. Sequencing relied on an Illumina HiSeq 2500. Molecular barcoding was employed in the preparation of TCR libraries, with unique molecular identifiers being used to normalize TCRbeta repertoire quantification. The raw public reads went through TCRdb reprocessing: fastp at Q25, MiXCR clone calling, in-frame beta chains kept. Every entry covers one CDR3 protein and lists the most common genes and DNA from its rows. Within this sample are about 980,000 distinct CDR3 sequences, with about 26% of them counted one time only. About 28% of the sample is in the top ten clones.

Sequencing used PBMCs, mostly from graft donor cells, obtained 360 days after TCRalphabeta/CD19-depleted stem cell transplant. The origin of the receptors is a boy younger than two who had a stem cell transplant for SCID, so the T cells may come from the graft donor.

The chain links TRBV5-1 to TRBJ1-1; D uncertain. V was shortened by 5 bases and J by 2 bases, with 16 bases between the two germline ends. CDR3 size: 15 residues. Germline V gene lookup returns CDR1 SGHRS and CDR2 YFSETQ. In nucleotides, the CDR3 is TGCGCCAGCAGAATTGAGGGTGGGGTAAACACTGAAGCTTTCTTT. Protein: CASRIEGGVNTEAFF.

The chain has TRBV5-1 and TRBJ2-1, with 10 positions matching TRBD2. Germline CDR1 and CDR2: SGHRS and YFSETQ. V shed 6 bases, J shed 10 bases, and the junction held 13 bases outside the gene matches. The CDR3 is 15 amino acids. CDR3 DNA: TGCGCCAGCACCTCAGCGGGGGGGCCCCCCCGGGAGCAGTTCTTC. Its translation: CASTSAGGPPREQFF.

This clonotype was recorded a few times. V gene TRBV12-3 or TRBV12-4 combines with J gene TRBJ2-2, with 7 bases fitting TRBD1. There are 15 residues in the CDR3. The ends lost 4 bases at V and 3 bases at J; junction bases unmatched: 5. CDR3 amino acids: CASSWGTAYTGELFF. CDR3 in DNA: TGTGCCAGCAGTTGGGGGACAGCCTACACCGGGGAGCTGTTTTTT.

This clonotype was observed a handful of times. This chain uses TRBV5-1 with TRBJ2-1, with TRBD1 matching over 10 bases. The junction had 7 bases not matched to a gene; V was cut back by 3 bases and J by 7 bases. The CDR3 runs to 15 residues. The germline gives CDR1 SGHRS, CDR2 YFSETQ. CDR3 nucleotide sequence: TGCGCCAGCAGCTCGGGACAGGGGTTATCGAATGAGCAGTTCTTC. Translated: CASSSGQGLSNEQFF.

This chain links TRBV5-6 with TRBJ1-2; possibly TRBD1 for D (6 bases). V was pared by 4 bases and J by 7 bases, with 11 bases between. Germline-derived CDR1 and CDR2 are SGHDT and YYEEEE. The CDR3 covers 12 residues. The CDR3 DNA sequence: TGTGCCAGCAGCCTGGACAGACTTGGCTACACCTTC. This codes for CASSLDRLGYTF.

This chain connects TRBV29-1 to TRBJ1-2, with a weak D call TRBD1 (5 bases). V lost 4 bases, J lost 4 bases, and 7 bases lay in between. The CDR3 extends over 11 amino acids. CDR1 SQVTM and CDR2 ANQGSEA come from the germline V gene. As DNA, the CDR3 is TGCAGCGTTGGAGACAGCTATGGCTACACCTTC. This sequence encodes CSVGDSYGYTF.

This chain connects TRBV25-1 to TRBJ2-7; 8 positions match TRBD2. With 7 bases clipped from V and 5 bases from J, the junction kept 4 bases outside the gene matches. Germline CDR1 MGHDK, CDR2 SYGVNS. CDR3 length: 12 residues. Written as DNA, the CDR3 is TGTGCCAGCATCGGGGGGGTCCACGAGCAGTACTTC. Amino acid sequence: CASIGGVHEQYF.

This clonotype occurred many times. Germline and junction disagree at one end, which may indicate a read error. The CDR3 DNA reads as TGTGCCAGCAGTTTGGTGGCAGGCTCTAATCAGCCCCAGCATTTT. Translation gives CASSLVAGSNQPQHF. The chain joins TRBV5-1 to TRBJ1-5; no definite D call. Germline CDR1 is SGHRS and CDR2 is YFSETQ. The CDR3 has 15 amino acids.

V usage is TRBV3-1 and J usage is TRBJ1-4; tentatively, D is TRBD1 (6 bases). The CDR3 contains 14 residues. The germline CDR1 and CDR2 sequences are LGHDT and YNNKEL (reference sequence). The V and J ends lost 3 bases and 4 bases respectively, with 9 bases between them. The CDR3 spells CASSHQQGNEKLFF. The CDR3 DNA sequence: TGTGCCAGCAGCCATCAACAGGGTAATGAAAAACTGTTTTTT.

The J gene is TRBJ2-3, the V gene TRBV24-1, with D unclear. Germline loops: CDR1 KGHDR, CDR2 SFDVKD. This CDR3 region has 12 residues. The V gene lost 3 bases and the J gene lost 5 bases, with 5 bases spanning the gap. CDR3 sequence reads: CATSDPGDTQYF. The CDR3 nucleotides are TGTGCCACCAGTGATCCCGGAGATACGCAGTATTTT.